This TCR beta chain is from a study of Graves' ophthalmopathy and Graves' hyperthyroidism. From RNA, the CDR3 regions of TCR beta chains were amplified and sequenced. In the first round, RT-PCR was carried out with HTBI primers, and a multiplex PCR formed the second round. TCRdb processed the multiplex PCR reads anew with MiXCR; each CDR3 protein has one entry. The data contain about 240,000 distinct CDR3 sequences, 45% to 55% of them singletons. Excluded: other autoimmune disease, uncontrolled infection, pregnancy or lactation. The germline V gene has CDR1 SNHLY and CDR2 FYNNEI. The CDR3 sequence is 15 residues long. V lost 4 bases, J lost 5 bases, and 4 bases stayed unmatched.

The rearrangement joins TRBV2 to TRBJ1-6; TRBD1 matches 8 bases. The receptor comes from an adult man with Graves' ophthalmopathy. Source material: peripheral blood. CDR3 sequence: CASSGTGNDNSPLHF. CDR3 nucleotide sequence: TGTGCCAGCAGTGGGACAGGGAACGATAATTCACCCCTCCACTTT.